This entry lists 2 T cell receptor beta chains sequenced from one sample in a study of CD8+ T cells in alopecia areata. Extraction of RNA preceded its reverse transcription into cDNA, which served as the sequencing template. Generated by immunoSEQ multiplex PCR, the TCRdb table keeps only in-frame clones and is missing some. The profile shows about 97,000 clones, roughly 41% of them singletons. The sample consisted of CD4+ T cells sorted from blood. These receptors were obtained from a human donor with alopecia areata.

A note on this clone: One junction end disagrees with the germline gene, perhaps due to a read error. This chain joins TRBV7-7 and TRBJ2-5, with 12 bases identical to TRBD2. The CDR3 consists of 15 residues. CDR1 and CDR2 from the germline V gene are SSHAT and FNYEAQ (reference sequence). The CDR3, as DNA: TGTGCTAGCAGCTTAGGACTAGCGGGGCTAGAGACCCAGTACTTC. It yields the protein CASSLGLAGLETQYF.

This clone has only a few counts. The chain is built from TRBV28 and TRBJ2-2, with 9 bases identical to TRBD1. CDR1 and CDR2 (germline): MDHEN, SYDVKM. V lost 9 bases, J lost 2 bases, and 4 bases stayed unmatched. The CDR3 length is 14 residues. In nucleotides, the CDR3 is TGTGCCAGTAAGGGACAGGGAAACACCGGGGAGCTGTTTTTT. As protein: CASKGQGNTGELFF.